The rows below give T cell receptor beta chains drawn from one sample of a study of cytomegalovirus exposure and HLA in healthy donors. Clones were sequenced by immunoSEQ multiplex PCR, and TCRdb holds only the in-frame ones, with some missing. Of under 140,000 clones in the sample, around three quarters are singletons; the top ten hold roughly 1.2%. Sequenced input: PBMCs. The receptors were sampled from a woman in her twenties or thirties in good health and CMV-seronegative. The CDR3 runs from the conserved cysteine through the conserved F or W. The order of the fields is CDR3 protein, J gene, V gene, clone size. Clone size is given for some rows only: seen once, a few or many times, or a class if the clone is expanded.

CDR3 protein: CASSALTRQKNTEAFF
J gene: TRBJ1-1
V gene: TRBV6-1
clone size: -

CDR3 protein: CSVTRTSGAPTGELFF
J gene: TRBJ2-2
V gene: TRBV29-1
clone size: -

CDR3 protein: CASSLPGTGGRYEQYF
J gene: TRBJ2-7
V gene: TRBV5-4
clone size: -

CDR3 protein: CASSLTAGQNYEQYF
J gene: TRBJ2-7
V gene: TRBV9
clone size: -

CDR3 protein: CASSEGIGGGTEAFF
J gene: TRBJ1-1
V gene: TRBV9
clone size: -

CDR3 protein: CASSSVQVNQPQHF
J gene: TRBJ1-5
V gene: TRBV28
clone size: -

CDR3 protein: CASSQETGTGDGYTF
J gene: TRBJ1-2
V gene: TRBV4-1
clone size: -

CDR3 protein: CASSLSVNTEAFF
J gene: TRBJ1-1
V gene: TRBV28
clone size: -

CDR3 protein: CASSLTGGDEAFF
J gene: TRBJ1-1
V gene: TRBV7-3
clone size: -

CDR3 protein: CASSLGTGIGEKLFF
J gene: TRBJ1-4
V gene: TRBV28
clone size: once

CDR3 protein: CASSLGTGTVYEQYF
J gene: TRBJ2-7
V gene: TRBV7-2
clone size: few

CDR3 protein: CASSSTGSNTEAFF
J gene: TRBJ1-1
V gene: TRBV5-1
clone size: -

CDR3 protein: CAWRRRQGLVQETQYF
J gene: TRBJ2-5
V gene: TRBV30
clone size: -

CDR3 protein: CASSQGLGERQETQYF
J gene: TRBJ2-5
V gene: TRBV4-2
clone size: -

CDR3 protein: CASSSLDRTQYF
J gene: TRBJ2-7
V gene: TRBV6-5
clone size: once

CDR3 protein: CASRQTSGGYNEQFF
J gene: TRBJ2-1
V gene: TRBV7-6
clone size: -

CDR3 protein: CASSSTGGRALNEQFF
J gene: TRBJ2-1
V gene: TRBV28
clone size: -

CDR3 protein: CASSQEGGEDETQYF
J gene: TRBJ2-5
V gene: TRBV4-3
clone size: -

CDR3 protein: CASSGAAILNYGYTF
J gene: TRBJ1-2
V gene: TRBV9
clone size: -

CDR3 protein: CASTGTSALPYEQYF
J gene: TRBJ2-7
V gene: TRBV28
clone size: -

CDR3 protein: CASSLPLRLSNEQFF
J gene: TRBJ2-1
V gene: TRBV7-9
clone size: -

CDR3 protein: CASTKTGSGANVLTF
J gene: TRBJ2-6
V gene: TRBV6-5
clone size: few

CDR3 protein: CASSLVQGAYEQYF
J gene: TRBJ2-7
V gene: TRBV7-9
clone size: few

CDR3 protein: CASSLVGGSGELFF
J gene: TRBJ2-2
V gene: TRBV5-1
clone size: -

CDR3 protein: CASREQGVKGYTF
J gene: TRBJ1-2
V gene: TRBV2
clone size: few

CDR3 protein: CASSKSGAYEQYF
J gene: TRBJ2-7
V gene: TRBV9
clone size: few

CDR3 protein: CATRDNSYEQYF
J gene: TRBJ2-7
V gene: TRBV6-5
clone size: once

CDR3 protein: CSVSTRADTGELFF
J gene: TRBJ2-2
V gene: TRBV29-1
clone size: few

CDR3 protein: CASSLDQYTEAFF
J gene: TRBJ1-1
V gene: TRBV11-3
clone size: -

CDR3 protein: CASSPVGGARGYTF
J gene: TRBJ1-2
V gene: TRBV4-2
clone size: -

CDR3 protein: CASSLEGGREHGYTF
J gene: TRBJ1-2
V gene: TRBV11-2
clone size: -

CDR3 protein: CASSPNQLSGKETQYF
J gene: TRBJ2-5
V gene: TRBV2
clone size: -

CDR3 protein: CASSYRESYEQYF
J gene: TRBJ2-7
V gene: TRBV6-5
clone size: -

CDR3 protein: CASQRGRGKTQYF
J gene: TRBJ2-5
V gene: TRBV6-1
clone size: -

CDR3 protein: CASSPGVLGQGRWTEAFF
J gene: TRBJ1-1
V gene: TRBV5-1
clone size: -

CDR3 protein: CASSLLSVQGEAFF
J gene: TRBJ1-1
V gene: TRBV5-1
clone size: -

CDR3 protein: CASSRGGAGGNTIYF
J gene: TRBJ1-3
V gene: TRBV7-8
clone size: -

CDR3 protein: CASSYGMAQETQYF
J gene: TRBJ2-5
V gene: TRBV6-6
clone size: -

CDR3 protein: CASSHYRQGPYEQYF
J gene: TRBJ2-7
V gene: TRBV4-3
clone size: -

CDR3 protein: CASRDGGNTEAFF
J gene: TRBJ1-1
V gene: TRBV27
clone size: -

CDR3 protein: CASSGMSGRAYNEQFF
J gene: TRBJ2-1
V gene: TRBV9
clone size: -

CDR3 protein: CASSSSSLRAQGGYTF
J gene: TRBJ1-2
V gene: TRBV7-9
clone size: -

CDR3 protein: CASSELGADTGELFF
J gene: TRBJ2-2
V gene: TRBV10-1
clone size: -

CDR3 protein: CASSAQGTYGYTF
J gene: TRBJ1-2
V gene: TRBV7-2
clone size: -

CDR3 protein: CASSNQKRMYEQYF
J gene: TRBJ2-7
V gene: TRBV5-8
clone size: -

CDR3 protein: CASSRSTRTGATGELFF
J gene: TRBJ2-2
V gene: TRBV14
clone size: -

CDR3 protein: CASSLRTGGVYEQYF
J gene: TRBJ2-7
V gene: TRBV5-4
clone size: -

CDR3 protein: CASSPRTGGFYGYTF
J gene: TRBJ1-2
V gene: TRBV25-1
clone size: -

CDR3 protein: CASSPRPGDNPEAFF
J gene: TRBJ1-1
V gene: TRBV18
clone size: -

CDR3 protein: CAWARTGTVSNEQFF
J gene: TRBJ2-1
V gene: TRBV30
clone size: -